These 31 T cell receptor beta chains originate from one sample sequenced in a study of early T cells in non-severe SARS-CoV-2 infection. One entry per CDR3 protein results from TCRdb running MiXCR on the 5' RACE reads. The sample comprises approximately 45,000 distinct CDR3 sequences, about a tenth of which are singletons, and about 9.9% rests with the top ten. The sample taken for sequencing was whole blood. All receptors come from an adult who was a healthcare worker with PCR-confirmed SARS-CoV-2 infection or an uninfected control (not recorded which).

In this sample, this clonotype is medium-sized. The CDR3 DNA reads as TGTGCCAGCAGCCTTAGCGGGGGGCCGAACTCCTACAATGAGCAGTTCTTC. Translation gives CASSLSGGPNSYNEQFF. The V gene is TRBV5-6, the J gene TRBJ2-1, with 10 bases matching TRBD2. The CDR3 has 17 amino acids. The germline CDR1 and CDR2 sequences are SGHDT and YYEEEE. Trimming removed 4 bases from V and 0 bases from J; junction bases left unmatched: 7.

This clonotype was observed many times. The genes are TRBV2 and TRBJ1-1, with D possibly TRBD1 on 5 matching bases. The length of the CDR3 is 14 residues. Germline CDR1 SNHLY, CDR2 FYNNEI. V was shortened by 6 bases and J by 1 base, with 12 bases between the two germline ends. CDR3 DNA sequence: TGTGCCAGCAGCTTTGGCGGGGGGAACACTGAAGCTTTCTTT. Its protein product is CASSFGGGNTEAFF.

This clonotype was counted only a few times. The chain combines TRBV2 with TRBJ2-2, with D perhaps matching TRBD2 (6 bases). Germline CDR1 and CDR2: SNHLY and FYNNEI. V lost 4 bases and J lost 9, with 15 bases in between. This CDR3 has 14 amino acids. The CDR3 region has the DNA TGTGCCAGCAGTGGCCCCCGGGGGAGCCGGGAGCTGTTTTTT. The encoded protein is CASSGPRGSRELFF.

This clonotype was recorded at least ten times. The chain joins TRBV6-5 to TRBJ1-1; 10 bases map to TRBD1. The V gene's germline CDR1 is MNHEY and CDR2 SVGAGI. The CDR3 consists of 14 residues. Trimming took 0 bases from V and 11 from J; bases not matched to a gene: 6. CDR3 region: CASSYSRTGGAAFF. In DNA, the CDR3 is TGTGCCAGCAGTTACTCGAGGACAGGGGGGGCGGCTTTCTTT.

This rearrangement joins TRBV4-3 to TRBJ2-5; perhaps D is TRBD1 or TRBD2 (5 bases each). The CDR3 runs 16 residues. The ends were cut back, 0 bases at V and 1 base at J, with 12 bases in the middle. Germline CDR1 reads LGHNA; CDR2 reads YSLEER. DNA for the CDR3: TGCGCCAGCAGCCAAGATCCCGGGACGGCCCAAGAGACCCAGTACTTC. It codes for CASSQDPGTAQETQYF.

This chain links TRBV6-5 with TRBJ2-7; D gene uncertain. The CDR3 covers 14 residues. Trimming removed 1 base from V and 0 bases from J, with 7 bases in between. Germline loops: CDR1 MNHEY, CDR2 SVGAGI. Here the CDR3 DNA reads TGTGCCAGCAGTTACTTTGGGGACTCCTACGAGCAGTACTTC. Protein: CASSYFGDSYEQYF.

This clonotype has a count of ten or more. The chain combines TRBV29-1 with TRBJ2-5, with D perhaps matching TRBD2 (7 bases). The CDR3 length is 13 residues. Germline CDR1 SQVTM, CDR2 ANQGSEA. The ends were cut back, 3 bases at V and 5 bases at J, with 13 bases in the middle. CDR3 sequence reads: CSVDRGGRETQYF. CDR3 nucleotides: TGCAGCGTTGATCGCGGGGGCCGGGAGACCCAGTACTTC.

This clonotype has a count of ten or more. At one end, the junction sequence differs from germline, possibly due to a read error. The chain combines TRBV14 with TRBJ2-7; the D is unclear. The CDR3 length is 15 residues. The germline V gene has CDR1 SGHDN and CDR2 FVKESK. DNA for the CDR3: TGTGCCAGCAACCAAGGTATAGGTAGGGTTTACGAGCAGTACTTC. Protein sequence: CASNQGIGRVYEQYF. The full variable domain, in which reference TRBV14 and TRBJ2-7 provide the parts outside the CDR3, is EAGVTQFPSHSVIEKGQTVTLRCDPISGHDNLYWYRRVMGKEIKFLLHFVKESKQDESGMPNNRFLAERTGGTYSTLKVQPAELEDSGVYFCASNQGIGRVYEQYFGPGTRLTVT.

This clonotype has a count of ten or more. The chain uses TRBV24-1 and TRBJ1-5; TRBD1 is a possible D gene (6 bases). V lost 8 bases and J 2 bases, leaving 15 bases between the germline ends. Germline CDR1 and CDR2: KGHDR and SFDVKD. The CDR3 totals 15 residues. The CDR3 loop is CATTPGGGGNQPQHF. The DNA for the CDR3 is TGTGCCACCACCCCTGGGGGCGGTGGCAATCAGCCCCAGCATTTT.

In this sample, this clonotype turned up many times. At one of its ends the junction is not consistent with the germline gene, which may arise from a read error. This chain links TRBV25-1 with TRBJ2-3; a weak D match, TRBD1 (5 bases). The CDR3 runs to 9 residues. Germline V gene lookup returns CDR1 MGHDK and CDR2 SYGVNS. The CDR3 sequence: CASSVEQDF. In nucleotides, the CDR3 is TGTGCCAGCAGCGTCGAACAGGATTTT.

There are a few counts of this clonotype. This chain uses TRBV7-2 with TRBJ2-7, with D uncertain. The CDR3 has 13 residues. Looked up from germline, CDR1 is SGHTA and CDR2 is FQGNSA. Deletions cut 4 bases from V and 3 bases from J, with 10 bases between. The CDR3: CASSYGRFYEQYF. The CDR3 DNA is TGTGCCAGCAGCTACGGACGGTTCTACGAGCAGTACTTC.

The V call is TRBV18, the J call TRBJ1-5; D gene unclear. Germline assignment: CDR1 KGHSH and CDR2 LQKENI. CDR3 length equals 14 residues. Trimming cost V 1 base and J 9 bases, with 13 bases left between them. CDR3 coding DNA: TGTGCCAGCTCACCACGGCAGACCTCAGGGCCCCAGCATTTT. It is translated as CASSPRQTSGPQHF.

This clonotype is a singleton in its sample. A much larger clone differs by one base, so this may be a read error. V is TRBV20-1 and J is TRBJ2-5, with a tentative D call TRBD1 (5 bases). Germline CDR1 is DFQATT and CDR2 is SNEGSKA (reference sequence). This CDR3 region has 17 residues. Trimming shortened V by 0 bases and J by 1 base, and 18 bases separated the two germline ends. The CDR3 nucleotides read TGCAGTGCTAGAGATCTGGGGCAGGGTGTCCGCCAAGAGACCCAGTACTTC. It codes for CSARDLGQGVRQETQYF.

This clonotype was counted many times. The chain uses TRBV11-2 and TRBJ2-7; D might be TRBD2 (6 bases). The CDR3 is 15 amino acids. From germline, CDR1 is SGHAT and CDR2 FQNNGV. The V end was cut by 1 base, the J end by 3 bases, with 13 bases between. The DNA of the CDR3 is TGTGCCAGCAGCTTAGGTCGGGGGACTTTCTACGAGCAGTACTTC. Its translation is CASSLGRGTFYEQYF.

This clonotype was detected a few times. The V call is TRBV6-5, the J call TRBJ2-5; a weak D match, TRBD2 (5 bases). The CDR3 runs 14 residues. The V gene's germline CDR1 is MNHEY and CDR2 SVGAGI. V shed 5 bases and J shed 3 bases, with 13 bases lying between them. The CDR3, as DNA: TGTGCCAGCAGTAAGCGGCATGTGGAAGAGACCCAGTACTTC. Translating it yields CASSKRHVEETQYF.

Note on this clonotype: One junction end does not reproduce the germline sequence, and a read error may be involved. The V and J genes are TRBV18 and TRBJ2-7, with 9 bases identical to TRBD2. Germline V gene sequence: CDR1 KGHSH, CDR2 LQKENI. CDR3 length equals 14 residues. This CDR3 is CASSGSGGHNEHYF. CDR3 sequence (DNA): TGTGCCAGCTCGGGCAGCGGGGGGCACAACGAGCACTACTTC.

The chain is built from TRBV7-6 and TRBJ2-7; tentatively, D is TRBD2 (5 bases). This CDR3 is 13 amino acids long. Germline V gives CDR1 SGHVS, CDR2 FNYEAQ. V gave up 5 bases and J gave up 6 bases, with 14 bases separating them. CDR3 region: CASSRGVVSEQYF. CDR3 DNA: TGTGCCAGCAGCCGGGGAGTAGTGAGCGAGCAGTACTTC.

This clonotype was detected ten times or more. The V and J genes are TRBV4-3 and TRBJ1-1; 8 bases align to TRBD1. CDR1 LGHNA and CDR2 YSLEER come from the germline V gene. With 7 bases clipped from V and 2 bases from J, the junction kept 12 bases outside the gene matches. The CDR3 is made up of 16 amino acids. The CDR3 here is CASTHTLGQVNTEAFF. The CDR3 nucleotides read TGCGCCAGCACCCATACCCTGGGACAGGTCAACACTGAAGCTTTCTTT.

The sample holds a few counts of this clonotype. The rearrangement joins TRBV7-8 to TRBJ2-5; D is unclear. CDR1 is SGHVS, CDR2 FQNEAQ, per germline. V lost 4 bases to trimming and J lost 5 bases, with 11 bases between them. CDR3 size: 13 residues. DNA for the CDR3: TGTGCCAGCAGCTCACTCCCTATGGAGACCCAGTACTTC. It encodes CASSSLPMETQYF.

This clonotype is medium-sized in the sample. The chain links TRBV7-8 to TRBJ1-2; TRBD1 matches at 7 bases. There are 16 residues in the CDR3. CDR1 SGHVS and CDR2 FQNEAQ come from the germline V gene. Germline trimming cut 1 base from V and 3 bases from J; bases unmatched to any gene: 8. The CDR3 nucleotides are TGTGCCAGCAGCTTAGAGGCGACAGGGAGTTACTATGGCTACACCTTC. Protein: CASSLEATGSYYGYTF. The whole variable domain, remainder taken from reference TRBV7-8 and TRBJ1-2, is GAGVSQSPRYKVAKRGQDVALRCDPISGHVSLFWYQQALGQGPEFLTYFQNEAQLDKSGLPSDRFFAERPEGSVSTLKIQRTQQEDSAVYLCASSLEATGSYYGYTFGSGTRLTVV.

This clonotype was observed at least ten times. The V gene is TRBV12-5, the J gene TRBJ2-1; 11 bases align to TRBD1. Trimming at V came to 7 bases and at J to 8 bases, leaving 7 bases not matched to a gene. From germline, CDR1 is LGHNT and CDR2 FRNRAP. The CDR3 is made up of 14 amino acids. The CDR3 protein is CASAAGTGGDEQFF. CDR3 sequence (DNA): TGTGCTAGTGCCGCCGGGACAGGGGGTGATGAGCAGTTCTTC.

This clonotype appeared many times. The chain is built from TRBV6-2 or TRBV6-3 and TRBJ2-1; D is possibly TRBD1 or TRBD2 (5 bases each). Germline V gene lookup returns CDR1 MNHEY and CDR2 SVGEGT. The CDR3 covers 14 residues. Trimming left V 1 base short and J 4 bases short, with 8 bases between. The chain's CDR3 is CASSYWDGYNEQFF. CDR3 in DNA: TGTGCCAGCAGTTACTGGGACGGGTACAATGAGCAGTTCTTC.

The gene calls are TRBV5-5 and TRBJ1-6; D perhaps matches TRBD1 (5 bases). V was shortened by 4 bases and J by 9 bases, with 20 bases between the two germline ends. Germline V gene data show CDR1 as SGHKS and CDR2 as YYEKEE (reference sequence). The length of the CDR3 is 16 residues. The CDR3 spells CASSARGAGKSSPLHF. CDR3 nucleotide sequence: TGTGCCAGCAGCGCAAGGGGAGCGGGGAAATCTTCACCCCTCCACTTT.

V is TRBV9 and J is TRBJ1-5; the D is unclear. Germline V lookup: CDR1 SGDLS, CDR2 YYNGEE. The CDR3 covers 14 residues. The V gene lost 0 bases and the J gene lost 7 bases, with 11 bases spanning the gap. CDR3 sequence: CASSVGLFGQPQHF. CDR3 nucleotide sequence: TGTGCCAGCAGCGTAGGCCTCTTTGGGCAGCCCCAGCATTTT. Combining the CDR3 with reference TRBV9 and TRBJ1-5 gives the whole variable domain DSGVTQTPKHLITATGQRVTLRCSPRSGDLSVYWYQQSLDQGLQFLIQYYNGEERAKGNILERFSAQQFPDLHSELNLSSLELGDSALYFCASSVGLFGQPQHFGDGTRLSIL.

This clonotype was picked up many times. The chain has TRBV28 and TRBJ1-5; 7 positions agree with TRBD1. Germline V gives CDR1 MDHEN, CDR2 SYDVKM. The CDR3 runs to 14 residues. Trimming at V came to 5 bases and at J to 1 base, leaving 2 bases not matched to a gene. CDR3 region: CASSQGGSNQPQHF. The CDR3 DNA is TGTGCCAGCAGTCAGGGGGGAAGCAATCAGCCCCAGCATTTT.

This clonotype was recorded a few times. The J gene is TRBJ2-7, the V gene TRBV6-5; 7 nucleotides match TRBD2. With 2 bases clipped from V and 0 bases from J, the junction kept 4 bases outside the gene matches. Per germline, CDR1 MNHEY and CDR2 SVGAGI. The CDR3 has 15 residues. CDR3 protein: CASSYGGGGSYEQYF. CDR3 nucleotide sequence: TGTGCCAGCAGTTACGGCGGCGGGGGCTCCTACGAGCAGTACTTC.

This clonotype was counted ten times or more. J is TRBJ2-7 and V is TRBV7-9; 9 bases are shared with TRBD1. The V gene's germline CDR1 is SEHNR and CDR2 FQNEAQ (reference sequence). CDR3 length: 14 residues. The J segment lost 5 bases and the V segment lost 4 bases, leaving 6 bases of the junction unmatched. The CDR3 loop is CASSSSGTGNEQYF. DNA of the CDR3: TGTGCCAGCAGCTCATCCGGGACAGGGAACGAGCAGTACTTC.

This clonotype was found a few times. J is TRBJ2-3 and V is TRBV6-5; tentative D call: TRBD2 (7 bases). Germline assignment: CDR1 MNHEY and CDR2 SVGAGI. This CDR3 has 15 amino acids. V was pared by 0 bases and J by 5 bases, with 12 bases between. The CDR3 loop reads CASSYSGGAGDTQYF. The CDR3 nucleotides read TGTGCCAGCAGTTACTCAGGGGGGGCAGGAGATACGCAGTATTTT.

The count of this clonotype is one. The chain joins TRBV7-2 to TRBJ1-2; no definite D call. This CDR3 has 12 residues. The germline V gene has CDR1 SGHTA and CDR2 FQGNSA. The ends were cut back, 7 bases at V and 6 bases at J, with 12 bases in the middle. For the CDR3, the DNA is TGTGCCAGCACCTTGGAGAGAGATGGCTACACCTTC. It translates to CASTLERDGYTF.

Turning to this clonotype: This may come from a read error, since a much larger clone is one base off. The chain uses TRBV10-1 and TRBJ1-3; D is undetermined. CDR3 length: 14 amino acids. CDR1 is WNHNN, CDR2 SYGVQD, per germline (reference sequence). DNA of the CDR3: TGCGCCAGCAAACCCTCGATCTCTGGAAACACCAAATATTTT. It specifies CASKPSISGNTKYF.

The chain recombines TRBV4-3 with TRBJ1-2, with D maybe TRBD1 (6 bases). CDR1 and CDR2 from the germline V gene are LGHNA and YSLEER. The CDR3 runs 14 residues. Trimming took 0 bases from V and 6 from J, leaving 11 bases between them. The CDR3 region is CASSQESRTDGYTF. The CDR3, as DNA: TGCGCCAGCAGCCAAGAGTCTCGGACAGATGGCTACACCTTC.